This T cell receptor (beta chain) derives from a study of blood T cell repertoires in COVID-19. Only in-frame clones appear in the TCRdb table, and some are missing; sequencing was by immunoSEQ multiplex PCR. The table lists about 430,000 clones, around nine tenths of them singletons. Unmatched junction bases numbered 4, after V lost 0 bases and J lost 9 bases. The CDR3 is 15 amino acids. Germline lookup yields CDR1 LGHNA and CDR2 YSLEER. The chain links TRBV4-3 to TRBJ1-6; 8 nucleotides match TRBD1. Sequencing input: PBMCs or T cells enriched from blood (not recorded which). The sequence derives from a woman younger than 35 who had been exposed to COVID-19. CDR3 nucleotides: TGCGCCAGCAGCCAAGATACAGGGGGAATTTCACCCCTCCACTTT. Translated, it gives CASSQDTGGISPLHF.